This note documents a single T cell receptor beta chain sequence. What it binds is not known. This specimen comes from a study of CD8 T cells in ankylosing spondylitis. Study results and limitations: Significantly higher representation of disease-linked clones was reported for matched ankylosing spondylitis synovial fluid. Made up of several highly homologous variants, a TCR beta motif appeared characteristic of ankylosing spondylitis blood.

TCRdb passed the 5' RACE reads through MiXCR, listing each CDR3 protein once. The repertoire holds a few hundred thousand distinct CDR3 sequences, with over 15% as singletons. Germline values: CDR1 SGDLS, CDR2 YYNGEE. The length of the CDR3 is 12 residues. J gave up 9 bases and V 3 bases, and 3 bases lay outside the gene matches. The genes are TRBV9 and TRBJ2-3; 8 nucleotides match TRBD1. The receptor was derived from a male donor with ankylosing spondylitis or in good health (not recorded which). The sequenced material came from blood, either unsorted or a sorted T cell fraction (not recorded which). In DNA form, the CDR3 reads TGTGCCAGCAGCGGGACAGGGTGGACGCAGTATTTT. This encodes CASSGTGWTQYF.